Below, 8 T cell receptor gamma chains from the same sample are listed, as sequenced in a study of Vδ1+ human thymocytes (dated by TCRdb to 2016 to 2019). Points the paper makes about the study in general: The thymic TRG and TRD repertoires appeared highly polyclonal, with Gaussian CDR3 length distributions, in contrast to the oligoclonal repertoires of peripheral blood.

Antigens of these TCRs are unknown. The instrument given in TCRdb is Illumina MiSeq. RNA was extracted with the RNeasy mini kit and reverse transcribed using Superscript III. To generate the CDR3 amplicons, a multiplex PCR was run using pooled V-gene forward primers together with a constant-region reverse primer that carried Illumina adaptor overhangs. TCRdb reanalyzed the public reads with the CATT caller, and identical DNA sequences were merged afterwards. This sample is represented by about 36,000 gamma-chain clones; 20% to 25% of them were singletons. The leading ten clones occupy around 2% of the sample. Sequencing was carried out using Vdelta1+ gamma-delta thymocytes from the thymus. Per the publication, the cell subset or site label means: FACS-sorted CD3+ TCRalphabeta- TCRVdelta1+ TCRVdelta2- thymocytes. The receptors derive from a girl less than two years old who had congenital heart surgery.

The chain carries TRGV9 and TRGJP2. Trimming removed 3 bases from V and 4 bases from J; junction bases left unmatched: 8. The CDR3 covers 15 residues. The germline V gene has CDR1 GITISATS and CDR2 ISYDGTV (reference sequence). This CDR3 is CALWEPFYSDWIKTF. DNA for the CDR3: TGTGCCTTGTGGGAGCCTTTTTATAGTGATTGGATCAAGACGTTT.

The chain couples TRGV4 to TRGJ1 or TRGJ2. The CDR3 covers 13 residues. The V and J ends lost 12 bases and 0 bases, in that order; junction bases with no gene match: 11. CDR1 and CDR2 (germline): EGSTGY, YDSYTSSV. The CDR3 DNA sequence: TGTGCCTCCTACTCGGGGAATTATTATAAGAAACTCTTT. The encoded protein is CASYSGNYYKKLF.

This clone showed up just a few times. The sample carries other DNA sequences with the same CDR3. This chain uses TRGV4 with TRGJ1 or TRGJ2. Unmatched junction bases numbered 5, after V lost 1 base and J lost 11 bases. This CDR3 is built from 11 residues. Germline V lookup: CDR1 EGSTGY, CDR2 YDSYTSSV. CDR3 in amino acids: CATWDGPQKLF. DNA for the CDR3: TGTGCCACCTGGGATGGACCACAGAAACTCTTT.

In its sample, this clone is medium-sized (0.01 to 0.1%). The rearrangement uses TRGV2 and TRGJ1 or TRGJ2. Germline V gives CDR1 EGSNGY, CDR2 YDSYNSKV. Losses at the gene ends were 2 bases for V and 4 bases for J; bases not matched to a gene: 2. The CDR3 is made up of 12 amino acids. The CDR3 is CATWDEYYKKLF. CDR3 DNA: TGTGCCACCTGGGACGAGTATTATAAGAAACTCTTT.

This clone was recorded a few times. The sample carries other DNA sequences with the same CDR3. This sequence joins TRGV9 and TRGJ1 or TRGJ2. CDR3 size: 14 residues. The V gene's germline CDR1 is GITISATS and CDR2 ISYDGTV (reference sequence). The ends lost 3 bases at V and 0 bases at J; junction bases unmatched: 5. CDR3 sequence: CALWEPKNYYKKLF. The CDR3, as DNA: TGTGCCTTGTGGGAGCCTAAGAATTATTATAAGAAACTCTTT.

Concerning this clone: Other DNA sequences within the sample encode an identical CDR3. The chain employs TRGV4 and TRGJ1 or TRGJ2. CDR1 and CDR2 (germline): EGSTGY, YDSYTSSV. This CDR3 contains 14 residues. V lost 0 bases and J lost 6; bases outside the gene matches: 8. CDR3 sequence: CATWDGPRGYKKLF. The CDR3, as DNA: TGTGCCACCTGGGATGGGCCTCGGGGTTATAAGAAACTCTTT.

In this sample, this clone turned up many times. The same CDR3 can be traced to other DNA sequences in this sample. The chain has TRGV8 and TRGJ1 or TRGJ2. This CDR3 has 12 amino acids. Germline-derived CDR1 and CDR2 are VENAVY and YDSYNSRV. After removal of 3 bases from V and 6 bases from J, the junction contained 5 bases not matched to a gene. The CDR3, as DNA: TGTGCCACCTGGGATCTGGGTTATAAGAAACTCTTT. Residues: CATWDLGYKKLF.

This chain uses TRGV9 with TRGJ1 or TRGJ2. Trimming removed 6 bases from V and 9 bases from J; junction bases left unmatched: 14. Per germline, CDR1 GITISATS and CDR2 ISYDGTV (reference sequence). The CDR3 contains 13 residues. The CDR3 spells CALWQGLDLKKLF. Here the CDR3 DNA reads TGTGCCTTGTGGCAGGGACTCGATCTTAAGAAACTCTTT.